The source of this T cell receptor beta chain is a study of identifying expanded T cells in peripheral blood. Whole-study results and caveats: Variance in clone template counts between approximately two-week samples significantly increased with total template count across all healthy donors. Over about two and four weeks, about 15 and 19 clones changed, versus around 1.3 between replicates.

Healthy donors had no documented immune events, such as infections, while sampled. As regards this clone: Its target is not known.

Libraries were prepared by immunoSEQ multiplex PCR; TCRdb keeps only in-frame clonotypes and omits some of them. The sample includes more than 85,000 clones, approximately 88% of them seen just once. Germline V gene lookup returns CDR1 SEHNR and CDR2 FQNEAQ (reference sequence). This CDR3 has 12 amino acids. Trimming removed 4 bases at V and 6 bases at J, with 10 bases between. The receptor was isolated from a person aged 18 to 75 in good health. This chain joins TRBV7-9 and TRBJ2-7; unclear D gene. The sequenced material came from blood. For the CDR3, the DNA is TGTGCCAGCAGCTCTCCCGGTACCGAGCAGTACTTC. Translating it yields CASSSPGTEQYF. The full variable domain, in which reference TRBV7-9 and TRBJ2-7 provide the parts outside the CDR3, is DTGVSQNPRHKITKRGQNVTFRCDPISEHNRLYWYRQTLGQGPEFLTYFQNEAQLEKSRLLSDRFSAERPKGSFSTLEIQRTEQGDSAMYLCASSSPGTEQYFGPGTRLTVT.